This TCR beta chain was captured in a study of T cell changes during pregnancy in multiple sclerosis. Profiling relied on immunoSEQ multiplex PCR, and the TCRdb table lists in-frame clones only, not all of them. The sample gives tens of thousands of clones, 85% to 95% of which show up once; 2.1% is in the top ten. The TCR was taken from a female donor in good health, enrolled as a control in a pregnancy study. The input for sequencing was peripheral blood, taken in the second trimester of pregnancy.

This chain's CDR3 is CASSLAIPGQGMGKLFF. The DNA of the CDR3 is TGTGCCAGCAGCTTAGCAATCCCGGGACAGGGGATGGGAAAACTGTTTTTT. V and J are TRBV7-6 and TRBJ1-4; 10 bases line up with TRBD1. This CDR3 contains 17 residues. V trimming: 0 bases; J trimming: 10 bases; junction bases outside the gene matches: 11. Germline loops: CDR1 SGHVS, CDR2 FNYEAQ.